This T cell receptor beta chain was captured by sequencing in a study of OX40 agonist ivuxolimab in advanced cancers. Turning to the study itself: The eligibility criteria allowed prior anti-PD-1, anti-PD-L1 or anti-CTLA-4 therapy, and about 40% had some.

As for this clone: What it binds is not known.

Study results and caveats: By week 6 at 0.1 to 3.0 mg/kg, blood CD4+ and CD8+ T cells had expanded clonally. Some nonresponders likewise displayed low normalized T-cell clonal expansion.

Trimming removed 5 bases from V and 2 bases from J, with 23 bases in between. The CDR3 spans 18 residues. The germline V gene has CDR1 SGHTA and CDR2 FQGNSA. The repertoire was sequenced with immunoSEQ multiplex PCR; TCRdb's copy has only in-frame clones and lacks some. The sample lists 80,000 to 100,000 clones, roughly 88% occurring once. The material was CD4+ or CD8+ T cells sorted from blood, obtained in a trial of the OX40 agonist ivuxolimab. The sequence was collected from an adult with an advanced solid tumor such as melanoma, head and neck, liver or kidney cancer. J is TRBJ2-3 and V is TRBV7-2, with D tentatively TRBD2 (6 bases). The CDR3 DNA follows: TGTGCCAGCAGCCCTCTTGGGGGGTTGTACAGGACCACAGATACGCAGTATTTT. It yields the protein CASSPLGGLYRTTDTQYF.